A selection of T cell receptor beta chains follows, all from one sample in a study of blood T cell repertoires in COVID-19. TCRdb keeps only in-frame clones here, not all; method: immunoSEQ multiplex PCR. The sample has over 300,000 clones; 90% are singletons. Sequencing was performed on peripheral blood. The receptors here all came from a man aged 18-30 years with active or convalescent COVID-19. Both conserved end residues are part of each CDR3. The D gene is left open where the match is weak. Clone size is not always given. Where it is, it says once, few, many or a class for expanded clones.

NA	NA	TRBV19	TRBJ1-1	TGTGCCAGTAGCTACAGCACTGAAGCTTTCTTT	CASSYSTEAFF
NA	NA	TRBV18	TRBJ1-2	TGTGCCAGCTCAACCGGGAGAGGCTACACCTTC	CASSTGRGYTF
NA	once	TRBV5-1	TRBJ1-5	TGCGCCAGCAGCTTGGGCAGGGCGCGAATCAGCCCCATAGGCAATCAGCCCCAGCATTTT	CASSLGRARISPIGNQPQHF
TRBD1	NA	TRBV28	TRBJ1-2	TGTGCCAGCAGTTCCCCGGGACAGGGTAACTATGGCTACACCTTC	CASSSPGQGNYGYTF
TRBD2	few	TRBV4-2	TRBJ2-7	TGTGCCAGCAGCCAAGAACCGGGACTAGCGGGACACAGCTCCTACGAGCAGTACTTC	CASSQEPGLAGHSSYEQYF
NA	NA	TRBV20-1	TRBJ2-7	TGCAGTGCTAGTTCTAGCACGACCTACGAGCAGTACTTC	CSASSSTTYEQYF
NA	NA	TRBV6-5	TRBJ2-1	TGTGCCAGCAGTACCGCTGTACAAAACAATGAGCAGTTCTTC	CASSTAVQNNEQFF
TRBD1	NA	TRBV4-3	TRBJ2-7	TGCGCCAGCAGCCTCCAGGCCAAGACAGGGTTGATCTCCTACGAGCAGTACTTC	CASSLQAKTGLISYEQYF
TRBD2	NA	TRBV4-1	TRBJ2-2	TGCGCCAGCAGCCAAGATCGTGGCGGGGGGGCTGCCGGGGAGCTGTTTTTT	CASSQDRGGGAAGELFF
TRBD2	NA	TRBV27	TRBJ2-1	TGTGCCAGCAGTTTAGGACTAGTAGTAAACAATGAGCAGTTCTTC	CASSLGLVVNNEQFF
NA	NA	TRBV12-3/TRBV12-4	TRBJ2-3	TGTGCCAGCAACATTGCTAGCACAGATACGCAGTATTTT	CASNIASTDTQYF
NA	NA	TRBV6-5	TRBJ2-4	TGTGCCGGAGGGACCGCTAACATTCAGTACTTC	CAGGTANIQYF
NA	NA	TRBV7-3	TRBJ2-3	TGTGCCAGCAGCCCACAGGGAGGCACAGATACGCAGTATTTT	CASSPQGGTDTQYF
TRBD1	NA	TRBV9	TRBJ1-4	TGTGCCAGCAGCCGTCTCTCAGGGGGCCTTAATGAAAAACTGTTTTTT	CASSRLSGGLNEKLFF
NA	NA	TRBV28	TRBJ2-7	TGTGCCAGCAGTTTAGGGCAGGACTTCAGGTACGAGCAGTACTTC	CASSLGQDFRYEQYF
NA	NA	TRBV27	TRBJ2-7	TGTGCCAGCAGTTCCTTACACGACGAGCAGTACTTC	CASSSLHDEQYF
NA	NA	TRBV24-1	TRBJ2-1	TGTGCCACCAGTGGAGCGTCGTACAATGAGCAGTTCTTC	CATSGASYNEQFF
NA	NA	TRBV3-1/TRBV3-2	TRBJ2-5	TGTGCCAGCAGCCAAGGTGATAGGGGTGGCCAAGAGACCCAGTACTTC	CASSQGDRGGQETQYF
NA	NA	TRBV11-2	TRBJ2-1	TGTGCCAGCAGCTTAGCACAGAACAATGAGCAGTTCTTC	CASSLAQNNEQFF
TRBD1	NA	TRBV6-5	TRBJ1-2	TGTGCCAGCAGCAACGAGGGGGCCTTCTATGGCTACACCTTC	CASSNEGAFYGYTF
NA	few	TRBV5-4	TRBJ2-7	TGTGCCAGCAGCTCACCGGGACAAGACTACGAGCAGTACTTC	CASSSPGQDYEQYF
TRBD1	NA	TRBV10-3	TRBJ2-1	TGTGCCATCAGTACATGGACAGGGGGAAATGAGCAGTTCTTC	CAISTWTGGNEQFF
NA	NA	TRBV14	TRBJ2-7	TGTGCCAGCAGCCGAGGGCTCGGTGCGACTCCCGAGCAGTACTTC	CASSRGLGATPEQYF
TRBD1	NA	TRBV25-1	TRBJ1-1	TGTGCCAGCAGCCGGACAGGCTTAAGCACTGAAGCTTTCTTT	CASSRTGLSTEAFF
NA	NA	TRBV15	TRBJ2-7	TGTGCCACCAGCAGAATTCTCTCCTACGAGCAGTACTTC	CATSRILSYEQYF
NA	NA	TRBV7-2	TRBJ1-4	TGTGCCAGCAGCTACCGGGATAGTGAAAAACTGTTTTTT	CASSYRDSEKLFF
NA	NA	TRBV18	TRBJ2-5	TGTGCCAGCTCCCAGTACCAAGAGACCCAGTACTTC	CASSQYQETQYF
NA	NA	TRBV4-2	TRBJ1-5	TGTGCCAGCAGCCAACCACAGGGCAATCAGCCCCAGCATTTT	CASSQPQGNQPQHF
NA	NA	TRBV7-3	TRBJ2-7	TGTGCCAGCAGTCCCGACACCTACGAGCAGTACTTC	CASSPDTYEQYF
NA	NA	TRBV7-7	TRBJ2-7	TGTGCTAGCAGCTTAGGCCCGGACAGTAGCTCCTACGAGCAGTACTTC	CASSLGPDSSSYEQYF
NA	NA	TRBV5-8	TRBJ1-4	TGTGCCATCCAACAGGAACTTAATGAAAAACTGTTTTTT	CAIQQELNEKLFF
NA	NA	TRBV5-1	TRBJ1-3	TGCGCCAGCAGCAAAACAGCCTCTGGAAACACCATATATTTT	CASSKTASGNTIYF
NA	NA	TRBV5-1	TRBJ1-1	TGCGCCAGCAGCGGAGAGGGGAACACTGAAGCTTTCTTT	CASSGEGNTEAFF
TRBD1	NA	TRBV18	TRBJ2-1	TGTGCCAGCGGACAGGGGAGCAACAATGAGCAGTTCTTC	CASGQGSNNEQFF
TRBD1	NA	TRBV2	TRBJ1-1	TGTGCCAGCAAGGGGACAGGGACAGCTTTCTTT	CASKGTGTAFF
NA	NA	TRBV19	TRBJ2-3	TGTGCCAGTAGTACCAGGGCCAGCACAGATACGCAGTATTTT	CASSTRASTDTQYF
TRBD1	NA	TRBV5-3	TRBJ2-1	TGTGCCAGAAGGAAACCCGGGACAGGTTCGTTGGATGAGCAGTTCTTC	CARRKPGTGSLDEQFF
NA	few	TRBV12-3/TRBV12-4	TRBJ1-4	TGTGCCAGCGGCAGGGCTGAAAAACTGTTTTTT	CASGRAEKLFF
NA	NA	TRBV6-6	TRBJ1-1	TGTGCCAGCAGTTACGGGCAGACACTAGTGGACACTGAAGCTTTCTTT	CASSYGQTLVDTEAFF
TRBD1	NA	TRBV27	TRBJ2-7	TGTGCCAGCAGTTACCTCGGGACAGGTCCCTACGAGCAGTACTTC	CASSYLGTGPYEQYF
NA	NA	TRBV9	TRBJ1-1	TGTGCCAGCAGTCGTGACGGCGGGAACACTGAAGCTTTCTTT	CASSRDGGNTEAFF
TRBD1	NA	TRBV3-1/TRBV3-2	TRBJ1-6	TGTGCCAGCAGCCGCCGGGGACAGGGAAATTCACCCCTCCACTTT	CASSRRGQGNSPLHF
TRBD2	NA	TRBV2	TRBJ2-4	TGTGCCAGCAGTGAACTAGCGGGAGTCAAAAACATTCAGTACTTC	CASSELAGVKNIQYF
NA	NA	TRBV4-1	TRBJ1-3	TGCGCCAGCAGCCAGAACAGGGCCACCGTAAACACCATATATTTT	CASSQNRATVNTIYF
TRBD1	NA	TRBV28	TRBJ1-2	TGTGCCACCAATCCCCCACGGACAGGGCACTATGGCTACACCTTC	CATNPPRTGHYGYTF
NA	NA	TRBV5-1	TRBJ2-1	TGCGCCAGCAGCTTGGGACCTAGCAATGAGCAGTTCTTC	CASSLGPSNEQFF
TRBD1	NA	TRBV9	TRBJ1-2	TGTGCCAGCAGCCCTGCATGGGACAGGAGAGGCTACACCTTC	CASSPAWDRRGYTF
TRBD1	NA	TRBV6-6	TRBJ1-2	TGTGCCATTAACCCGACAGGGGACTATGGCTACACCTTC	CAINPTGDYGYTF
NA	NA	TRBV18	TRBJ2-7	TGTGCCAGCTCACCAAACCCCGAAGGACTCTACGAGCAGTACTTC	CASSPNPEGLYEQYF
TRBD1	NA	TRBV4-3	TRBJ1-2	TGCGCCAGCAGCCAAACCGGACAGGGAGGCTACACCTTC	CASSQTGQGGYTF
NA	NA	TRBV19	TRBJ2-1	TGTGCCAGTAGTATAGATGGTGGGGCAAAACGCAATGAGCAGTTCTTC	CASSIDGGAKRNEQFF
NA	NA	TRBV21-1	TRBJ2-7	TGTGCCAGCAGCAAATGGTGGGGCCAGCGGGAGGTTTCCTACGAGCAGTACTTC	CASSKWWGQREVSYEQYF
NA	NA	TRBV7-3	TRBJ2-1	TGTGCCAGCAGCTTACTCACGGGACTCAGCTCCTACAATGAGCAGTTCTTC	CASSLLTGLSSYNEQFF
TRBD1	NA	TRBV20-1	TRBJ2-1	TGCAGTGCGAGTGGACAGGGGGCACGGAATGAGCAGTTCTTC	CSASGQGARNEQFF
TRBD2	NA	TRBV5-1	TRBJ2-1	TGCGCCAGCAGCAGGGGACTAGCGGGAGGTGATGAGCAGTTCTTC	CASSRGLAGGDEQFF
NA	NA	TRBV5-6	TRBJ1-3	TGTGCCAGCAGCCCGGGACTTCCAGTCTCTGGAAACACCATATATTTT	CASSPGLPVSGNTIYF
NA	NA	TRBV18	TRBJ2-7	TGTGCCAGCTCACCCGGCGGTGGCTCCTACGAGCAGTACTTC	CASSPGGGSYEQYF
TRBD1	NA	TRBV7-2	TRBJ2-7	TGTGCCAGCAGCTCCGGGACAGGGCTGTACGAGCAGTACTTC	CASSSGTGLYEQYF
NA	NA	TRBV4-1	TRBJ1-1	TGCGCCAGCAGCCAACTCACCGGGACAAAAAACACTGAAGCTTTCTTT	CASSQLTGTKNTEAFF
TRBD1	NA	TRBV7-6	TRBJ2-7	TGTGCCAGCAGCGCAGGGGGCTACGAGCAGTACTTC	CASSAGGYEQYF